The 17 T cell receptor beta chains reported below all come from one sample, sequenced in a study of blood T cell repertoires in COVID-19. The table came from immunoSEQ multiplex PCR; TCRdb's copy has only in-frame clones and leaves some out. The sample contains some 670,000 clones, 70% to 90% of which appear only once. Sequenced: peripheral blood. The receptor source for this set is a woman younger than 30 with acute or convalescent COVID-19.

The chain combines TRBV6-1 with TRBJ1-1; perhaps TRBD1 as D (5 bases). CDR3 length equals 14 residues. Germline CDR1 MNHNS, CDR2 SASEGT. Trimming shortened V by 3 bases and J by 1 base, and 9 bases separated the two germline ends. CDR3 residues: CASSEKQENTEAFF. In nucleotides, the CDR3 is TGTGCCAGCAGTGAGAAACAGGAGAACACTGAAGCTTTCTTT.

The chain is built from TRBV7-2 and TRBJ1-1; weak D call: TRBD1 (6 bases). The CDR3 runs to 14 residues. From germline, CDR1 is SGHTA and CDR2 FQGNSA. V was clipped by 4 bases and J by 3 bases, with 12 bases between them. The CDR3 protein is CASSSWGGHTEAFF. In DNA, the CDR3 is TGTGCCAGCAGCTCGTGGGGGGGCCACACTGAAGCTTTCTTT.

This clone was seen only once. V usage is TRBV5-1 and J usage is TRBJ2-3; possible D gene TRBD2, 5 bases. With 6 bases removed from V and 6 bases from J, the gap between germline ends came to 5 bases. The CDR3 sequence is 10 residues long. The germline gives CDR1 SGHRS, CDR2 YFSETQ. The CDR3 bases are TGCGCCAGCACGGGGGATACGCAGTATTTT. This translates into CASTGDTQYF.

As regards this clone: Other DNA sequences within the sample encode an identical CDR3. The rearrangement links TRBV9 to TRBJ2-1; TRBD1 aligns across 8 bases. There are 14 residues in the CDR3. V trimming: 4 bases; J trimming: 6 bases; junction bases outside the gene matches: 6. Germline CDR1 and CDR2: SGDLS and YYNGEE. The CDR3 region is CASSPRTGSNEQFF. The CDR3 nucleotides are TGTGCCAGCAGCCCAAGGACAGGGTCCAATGAGCAGTTCTTC. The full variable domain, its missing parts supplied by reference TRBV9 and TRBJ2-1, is DSGVTQTPKHLITATGQRVTLRCSPRSGDLSVYWYQQSLDQGLQFLIQYYNGEERAKGNILERFSAQQFPDLHSELNLSSLELGDSALYFCASSPRTGSNEQFFGPGTRLTVL.

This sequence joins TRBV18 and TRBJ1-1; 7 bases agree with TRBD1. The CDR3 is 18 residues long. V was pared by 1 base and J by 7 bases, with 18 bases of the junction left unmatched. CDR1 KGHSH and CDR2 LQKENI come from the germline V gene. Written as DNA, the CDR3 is TGTGCCAGCTCACCACTGTCCCGAATTTATATAGGGACAGTTGAAGCTTTCTTT. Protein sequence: CASSPLSRIYIGTVEAFF.

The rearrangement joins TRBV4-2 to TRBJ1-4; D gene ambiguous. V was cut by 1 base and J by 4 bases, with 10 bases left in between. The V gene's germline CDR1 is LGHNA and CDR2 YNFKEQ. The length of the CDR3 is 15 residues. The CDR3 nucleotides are TGTGCCAGCAGCCAAGGCGAGATCAATAATGAAAAACTGTTTTTT. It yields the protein CASSQGEINNEKLFF.

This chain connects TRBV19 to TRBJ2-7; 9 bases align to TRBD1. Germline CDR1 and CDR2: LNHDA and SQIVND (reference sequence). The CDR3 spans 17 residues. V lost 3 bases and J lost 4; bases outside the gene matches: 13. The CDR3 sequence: CASSIRTGQGRVYEQYF. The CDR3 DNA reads TGTGCCAGTAGTATCAGAACCGGACAGGGGCGTGTATACGAGCAGTACTTC. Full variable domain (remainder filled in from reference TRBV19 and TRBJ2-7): DGGITQSPKYLFRKEGQNVTLSCEQNLNHDAMYWYRQDPGQGLRLIYYSQIVNDFQKGDIAEGYSVSREKKESFPLTVTSAQKNPTAFYLCASSIRTGQGRVYEQYFGPGTRLTVT.

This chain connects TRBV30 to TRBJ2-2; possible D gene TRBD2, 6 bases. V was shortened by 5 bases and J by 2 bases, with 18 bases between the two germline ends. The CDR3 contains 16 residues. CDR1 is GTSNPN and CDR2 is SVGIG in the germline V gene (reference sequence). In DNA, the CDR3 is TGTGCCTGGCTGCCCCGGGGGAAAGGTAACACCGGGGAGCTGTTTTTT. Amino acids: CAWLPRGKGNTGELFF.

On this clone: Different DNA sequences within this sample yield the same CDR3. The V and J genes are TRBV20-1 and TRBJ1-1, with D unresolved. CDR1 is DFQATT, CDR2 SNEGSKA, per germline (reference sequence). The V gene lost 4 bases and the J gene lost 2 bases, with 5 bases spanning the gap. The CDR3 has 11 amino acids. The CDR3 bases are TGCAGTGCTATTCTTAACACTGAAGCTTTCTTT. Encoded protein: CSAILNTEAFF.

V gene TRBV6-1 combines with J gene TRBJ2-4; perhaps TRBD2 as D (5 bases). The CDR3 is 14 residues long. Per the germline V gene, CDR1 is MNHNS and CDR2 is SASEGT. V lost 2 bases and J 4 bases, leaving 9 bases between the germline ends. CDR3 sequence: CASSEPGKKNIQYF. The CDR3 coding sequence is TGTGCCAGCAGTGAACCGGGAAAAAAAAACATTCAGTACTTC.

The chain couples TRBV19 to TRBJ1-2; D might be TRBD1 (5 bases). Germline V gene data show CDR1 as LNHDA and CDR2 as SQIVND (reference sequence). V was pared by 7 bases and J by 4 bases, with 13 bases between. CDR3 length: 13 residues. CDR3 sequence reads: CASKGAWSYGYTF. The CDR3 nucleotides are TGTGCCAGTAAAGGGGCTTGGAGCTATGGCTACACCTTC.

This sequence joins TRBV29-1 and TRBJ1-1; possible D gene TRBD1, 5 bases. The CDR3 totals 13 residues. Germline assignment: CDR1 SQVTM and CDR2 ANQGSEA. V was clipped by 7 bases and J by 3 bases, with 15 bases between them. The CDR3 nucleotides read TGCAGCGCCGGGGAGGGGTGGGACACTGAAGCTTTCTTT. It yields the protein CSAGEGWDTEAFF. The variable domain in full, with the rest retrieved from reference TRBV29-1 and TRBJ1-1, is SAVISQKPSRDICQRGTSLTIQCQVDSQVTMMFWYRQQPGQSLTLIATANQGSEATYESGFVIDKFPISRPNLTFSTLTVSNMSPEDSSIYLCSAGEGWDTEAFFGQGTRLTVV.

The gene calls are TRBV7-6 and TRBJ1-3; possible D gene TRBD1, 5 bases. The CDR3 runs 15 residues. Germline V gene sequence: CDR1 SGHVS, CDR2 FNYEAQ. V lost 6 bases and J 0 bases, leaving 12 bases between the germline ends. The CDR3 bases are TGTGCCAGCAGATCGAGACAGACCTCTGGAAACACCATATATTTT. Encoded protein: CASRSRQTSGNTIYF.

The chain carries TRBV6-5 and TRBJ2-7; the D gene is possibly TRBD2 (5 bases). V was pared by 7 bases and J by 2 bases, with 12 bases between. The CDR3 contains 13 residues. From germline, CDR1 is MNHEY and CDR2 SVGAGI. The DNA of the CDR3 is TGTGCCAGCATCAAACCCGGGACCTACGAGCAGTACTTC. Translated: CASIKPGTYEQYF.

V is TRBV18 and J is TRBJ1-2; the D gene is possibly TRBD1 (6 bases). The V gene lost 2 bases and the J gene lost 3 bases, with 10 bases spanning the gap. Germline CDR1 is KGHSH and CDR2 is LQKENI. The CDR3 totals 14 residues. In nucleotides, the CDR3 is TGTGCCAGCTCACCAAACGCAGGGGACTATGGCTACACCTTC. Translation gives CASSPNAGDYGYTF.

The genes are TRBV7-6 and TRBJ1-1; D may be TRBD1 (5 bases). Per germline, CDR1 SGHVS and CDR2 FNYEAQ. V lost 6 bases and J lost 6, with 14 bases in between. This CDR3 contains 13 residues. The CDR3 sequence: CASSWGGSAEAFF. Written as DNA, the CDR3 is TGTGCCAGCAGTTGGGGGGGGTCCGCTGAAGCTTTCTTT. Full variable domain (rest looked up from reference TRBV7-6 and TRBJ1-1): GAGVSQSPRYKVTKRGQDVALRCDPISGHVSLYWYRQALGQGPEFLTYFNYEAQQDKSGLPNDRFSAERPEGSISTLTIQRTEQRDSAMYRCASSWGGSAEAFFGQGTRLTVV.

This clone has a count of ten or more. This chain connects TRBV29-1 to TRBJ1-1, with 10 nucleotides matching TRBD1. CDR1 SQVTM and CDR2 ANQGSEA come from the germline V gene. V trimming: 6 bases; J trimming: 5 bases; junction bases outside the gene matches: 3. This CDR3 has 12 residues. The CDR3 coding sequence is TGCAGCGTGGGGACAGGGGAGACTGAAGCTTTCTTT. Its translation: CSVGTGETEAFF.